This T cell receptor (beta chain) was captured by sequencing in a study of blood T cells in healthy people across ages (dated by TCRdb to 2014 to 2015). Regarding the research as a whole: Template switching captured roughly one uniquely barcoded TCR beta cDNA molecule per two T cells in model experiments. The study measured age-related changes in TCR beta repertoire diversity using deep sequencing normalized with unique cDNA molecular identifiers. Four age groups were formed from the donors: young (average approximately 15 years), middle-aged (approximately 40), aged (62) and long-lived (approximately 80). To avoid experimental bias, donors of different ages were spread randomly across the sequencing lanes. Two additional independent replicas of 1 million unique cDNA reads from the same blood draw were analyzed for two donors (one aged 18 to 30 and one aged 80 or older).

With respect to this clonotype: Its antigen has not been determined. Base qualities were left out, and no much larger clone turns up one base away.

General findings and caveats noted by the study authors: Donor CMV infection status was unknown, potentially confounding age-related changes in expanded clonotypes. Bulk unsorted PBMC profiling prevented conclusive comparison of naive and antigen-experienced compartments. Observed TCR beta diversity per million T cells fell roughly linearly with age, and a significant reduction was already apparent by age about 43. Estimates of total diversity based on one million sequenced T cells were regarded as lower bounds and as underestimates. Observed TCR beta diversity correlated strongly with the percentage of naive T cells measured by flow cytometry. Compared with the aged group, the long-lived group had more naive CD4+ T cells, fewer expanded clones and increased TCR diversity, suggesting age selection.

Library generation was performed with 5' RACE. The sequencer listed for this sample is Illumina HiSeq 2500. A second PCR of roughly 7 to 12 cycles was performed with a sample-barcoded 5' primer and a J-beta primer mix. A template-switch 5' adaptor carrying 12 random nucleotides introduced a unique molecular identifier onto each TCR beta cDNA molecule. Each sample yielded at least 2.5 million CDR3-containing paired-end reads. All of the RNA was converted into first-strand cDNA using the Mint cDNA synthesis kit, with a TRBC-specific oligonucleotide serving as the primer. After uracil-DNA glycosylase treatment, a first 18-cycle PCR used universal primers M1SS and BC2_uni_R on all cDNA. As for the original processing: Each sample was normalized by randomly selecting 1 million high-quality reads, each carrying a distinct molecular identifier. Reads with shared molecular identifiers were discarded instead of being binned into consensus sequences. MiTCR, set to a Q25 quality threshold and the strictest error-elimination algorithm, was used for CDR3 identification, clonotype clustering and error correction. Lower-bound total TCR beta diversity was estimated with a nonparametric unseen species model using Euler transformation. TCRdb handled the public reads itself, with Q25 trimming in fastp and clone calling in MiXCR, and kept productive beta chains. A single entry per CDR3 protein holds the most common genes and DNA from its merged rows. For this entry, the V and J calls and clone size follow TCRdb and not the study's own pipeline. The sample table shows about 1.7 million distinct CDR3 sequences, and over 25% are seen once. The ten most abundant clones make up 7.7% of the sample.

V has 1 base trimmed and J has 10 bases trimmed; junction bases matching no gene number 10. CDR1 and CDR2, per the germline V gene, are SGHTA and FQGNSA. The CDR3 starts with the cysteine, ends with the phenylalanine, and has 15 residues. CDR3 DNA only is kept here, 45 bases in frame from base 1. The donors were roughly 40 Caucasian individuals from Russia, aged roughly 6 to 90 years, who were systemically healthy. Each donor gave 8 to 10 milliliters of peripheral blood, collected into EDTA-treated Vacutainer tubes. Ficoll-Paque density-gradient centrifugation was used to isolate PBMCs, with at least 6 million per sample. Total RNA, at least 6 micrograms per sample, was extracted from PBMCs with Trizol reagent. For every donor, an aliquot of PBMCs went through flow cytometry to measure the percentages of naive CD45RAhigh/CD27high T cells.

The sequence derives from a woman between 25 and 40 years old in good health. Recombination connected TRBV7-2 to TRBJ2-1; 7 middle bases align to TRBD2. The sequenced sample was blood. The nucleotide sequence is TGTGCCAGCAGCTTAGATCTAGCGGTAATTGGGGAGCAGTTCTTC. This is translated as CASSLDLAVIGEQFF.